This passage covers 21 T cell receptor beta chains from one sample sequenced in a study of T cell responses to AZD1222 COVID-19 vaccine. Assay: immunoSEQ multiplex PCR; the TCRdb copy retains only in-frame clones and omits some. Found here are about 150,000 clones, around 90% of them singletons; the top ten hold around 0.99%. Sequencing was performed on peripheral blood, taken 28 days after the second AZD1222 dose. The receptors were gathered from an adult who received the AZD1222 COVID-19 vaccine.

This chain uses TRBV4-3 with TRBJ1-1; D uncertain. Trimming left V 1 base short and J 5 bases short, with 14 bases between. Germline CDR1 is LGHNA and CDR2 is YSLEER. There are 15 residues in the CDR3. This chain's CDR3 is CASSQVPGIWTEAFF. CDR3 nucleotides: TGCGCCAGCAGCCAAGTTCCGGGGATTTGGACTGAAGCTTTCTTT.

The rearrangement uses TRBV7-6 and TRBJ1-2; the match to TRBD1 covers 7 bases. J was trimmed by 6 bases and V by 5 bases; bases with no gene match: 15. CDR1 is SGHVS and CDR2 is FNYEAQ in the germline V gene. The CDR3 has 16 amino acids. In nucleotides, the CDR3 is TGTGCCAGCAGCCTCTTACCCAGGGGGAATTGGGATGGCTACACCTTC. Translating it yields CASSLLPRGNWDGYTF.

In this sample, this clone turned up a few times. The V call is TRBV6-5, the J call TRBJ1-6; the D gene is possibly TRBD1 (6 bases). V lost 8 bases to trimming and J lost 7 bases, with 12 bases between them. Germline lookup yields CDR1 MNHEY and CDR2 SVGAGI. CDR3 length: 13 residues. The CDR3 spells CASGQSQNSPLHF. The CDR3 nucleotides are TGTGCCAGCGGACAGAGCCAGAATTCACCCCTCCACTTT.

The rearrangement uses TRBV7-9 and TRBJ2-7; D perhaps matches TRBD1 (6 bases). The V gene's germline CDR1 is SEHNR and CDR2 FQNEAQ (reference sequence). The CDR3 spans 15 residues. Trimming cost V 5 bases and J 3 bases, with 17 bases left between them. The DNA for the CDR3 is TGTGCCAGCAGCCACCCACAGGGCGTTGTCTACGAGCAGTACTTC. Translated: CASSHPQGVVYEQYF.

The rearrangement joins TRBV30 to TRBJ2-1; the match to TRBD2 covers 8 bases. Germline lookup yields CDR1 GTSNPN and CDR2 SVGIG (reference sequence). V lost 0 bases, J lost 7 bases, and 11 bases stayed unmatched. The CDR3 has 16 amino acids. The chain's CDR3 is CAWSVWYGGVENEQFF. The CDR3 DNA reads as TGTGCCTGGAGTGTATGGTACGGGGGGGTAGAGAATGAGCAGTTCTTC.

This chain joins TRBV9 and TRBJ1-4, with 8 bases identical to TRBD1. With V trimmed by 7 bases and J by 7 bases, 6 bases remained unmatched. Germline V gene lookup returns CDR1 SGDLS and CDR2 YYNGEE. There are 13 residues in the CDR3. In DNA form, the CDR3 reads TGTGCCAGCGGACCCCAGGGGGCTGAAAAACTGTTTTTT. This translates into CASGPQGAEKLFF.

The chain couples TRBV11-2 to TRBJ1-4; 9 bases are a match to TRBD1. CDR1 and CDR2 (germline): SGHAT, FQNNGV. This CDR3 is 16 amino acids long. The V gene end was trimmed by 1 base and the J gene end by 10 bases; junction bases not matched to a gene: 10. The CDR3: CASSLVRGTGSGKLFF. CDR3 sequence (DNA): TGTGCCAGCAGCTTAGTTAGGGGGACAGGGTCAGGAAAACTGTTTTTT.

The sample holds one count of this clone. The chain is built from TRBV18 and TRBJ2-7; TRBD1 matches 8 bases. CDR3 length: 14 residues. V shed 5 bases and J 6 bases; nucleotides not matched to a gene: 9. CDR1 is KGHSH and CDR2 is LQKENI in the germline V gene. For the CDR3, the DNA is TGTGCCAGCTCATTAACTCAGGGGGCAGGCGAGCAGTACTTC. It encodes CASSLTQGAGEQYF. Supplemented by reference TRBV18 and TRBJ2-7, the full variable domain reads NAGVMQNPRHLVRRRGQEARLRCSPMKGHSHVYWYRQLPEEGLKFMVYLQKENIIDESGMPKERFSAEFPKEGPSILRIQQVVRGDSAAYFCASSLTQGAGEQYFGPGTRLTVT.

CDR3 sequence reads: CASSSQSNTGELFF. The CDR3 DNA reads as TGCGCCAGCAGCTCTCAGTCGAACACCGGGGAGCTGTTTTTT. J is TRBJ2-2 and V is TRBV5-1; D remains unclear. Trimming pared 3 bases from V and 0 bases from J, leaving 6 bases between. The CDR3 consists of 14 residues. Germline V CDR1 and CDR2: SGHRS, YFSETQ.

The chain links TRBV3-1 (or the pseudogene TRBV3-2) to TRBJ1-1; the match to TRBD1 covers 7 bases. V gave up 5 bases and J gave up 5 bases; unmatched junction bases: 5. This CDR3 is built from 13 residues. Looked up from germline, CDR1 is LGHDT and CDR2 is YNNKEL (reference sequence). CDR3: CASSRQGETEAFF. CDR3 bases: TGTGCCAGCAGCAGACAGGGCGAAACTGAAGCTTTCTTT.

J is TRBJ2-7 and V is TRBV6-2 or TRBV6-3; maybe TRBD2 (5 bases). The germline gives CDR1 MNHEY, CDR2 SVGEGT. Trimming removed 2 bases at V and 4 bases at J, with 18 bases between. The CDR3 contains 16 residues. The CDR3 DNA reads TGTGCCAGCAGTTACCCCCAGGAAACTTGGGAGTACGAGCAGTACTTC. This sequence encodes CASSYPQETWEYEQYF.

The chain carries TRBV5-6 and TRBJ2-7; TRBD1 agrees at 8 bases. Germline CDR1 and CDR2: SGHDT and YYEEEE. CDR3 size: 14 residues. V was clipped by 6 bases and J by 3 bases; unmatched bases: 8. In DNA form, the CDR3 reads TGTGCCAGCACCACGACAGGACAGGGCTACGAGCAGTACTTC. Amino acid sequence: CASTTTGQGYEQYF.

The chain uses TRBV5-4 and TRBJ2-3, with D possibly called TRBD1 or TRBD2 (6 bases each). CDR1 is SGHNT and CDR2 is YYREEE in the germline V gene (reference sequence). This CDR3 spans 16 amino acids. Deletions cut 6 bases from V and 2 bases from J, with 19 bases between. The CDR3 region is CASTPTGAVNTDTQYF. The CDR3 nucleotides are TGTGCCAGCACCCCTACGGGGGCAGTTAACACAGATACGCAGTATTTT.

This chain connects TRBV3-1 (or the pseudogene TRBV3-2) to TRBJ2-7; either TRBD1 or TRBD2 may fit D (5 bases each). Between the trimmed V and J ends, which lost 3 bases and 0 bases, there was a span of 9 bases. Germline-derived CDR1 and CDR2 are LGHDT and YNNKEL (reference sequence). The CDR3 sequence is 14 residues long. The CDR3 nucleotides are TGTGCCAGCAGCCATTCAGGGACCTCCTACGAGCAGTACTTC. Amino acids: CASSHSGTSYEQYF.

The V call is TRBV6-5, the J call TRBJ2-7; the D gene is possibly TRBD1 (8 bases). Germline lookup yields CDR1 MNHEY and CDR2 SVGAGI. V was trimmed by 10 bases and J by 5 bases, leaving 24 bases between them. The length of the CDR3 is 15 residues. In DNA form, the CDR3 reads TGTGCCAACCCGGGAGGACAGGGCCATGTCAACGAGCAGTACTTC. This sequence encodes CANPGGQGHVNEQYF.

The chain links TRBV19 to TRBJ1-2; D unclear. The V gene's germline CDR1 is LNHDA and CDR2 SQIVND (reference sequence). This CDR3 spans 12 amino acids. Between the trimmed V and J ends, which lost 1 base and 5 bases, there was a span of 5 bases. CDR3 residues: CASSIVGYGYTF. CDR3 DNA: TGTGCCAGTAGTATAGTCGGTTATGGCTACACCTTC.

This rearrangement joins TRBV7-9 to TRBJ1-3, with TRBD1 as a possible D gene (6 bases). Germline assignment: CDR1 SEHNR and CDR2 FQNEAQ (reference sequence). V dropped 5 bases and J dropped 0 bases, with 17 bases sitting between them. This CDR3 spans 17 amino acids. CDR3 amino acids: CASSRQNRVSSGNTIYF. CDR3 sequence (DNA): TGTGCCAGCAGCCGACAGAACAGGGTGAGCTCTGGAAACACCATATATTTT.

CDR3 in DNA: TGTGCCAGCAGCTTTCGAGGAGAATATAATTCACCCCTCCACTTT. Translated, it gives CASSFRGEYNSPLHF. The genes are TRBV5-6 and TRBJ1-6; D ambiguous. Germline values: CDR1 SGHDT, CDR2 YYEEEE. V gave up 2 bases and J gave up 4 bases, with 10 bases separating them. There are 15 residues in the CDR3.

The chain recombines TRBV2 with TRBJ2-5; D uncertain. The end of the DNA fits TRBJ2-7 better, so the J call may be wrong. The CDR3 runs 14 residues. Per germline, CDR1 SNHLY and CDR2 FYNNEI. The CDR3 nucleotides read TGTGCCAGCAGTGAACAACTACTGGGCTACGAGCAGTACTTC. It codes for CASSEQLLGYEQYF.

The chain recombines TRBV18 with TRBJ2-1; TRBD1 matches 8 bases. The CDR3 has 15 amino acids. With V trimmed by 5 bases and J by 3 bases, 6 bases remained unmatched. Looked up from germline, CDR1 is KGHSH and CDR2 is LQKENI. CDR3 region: CASSTGTGVYNEQFF. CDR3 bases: TGTGCCAGCTCAACCGGGACAGGAGTCTACAATGAGCAGTTCTTC.

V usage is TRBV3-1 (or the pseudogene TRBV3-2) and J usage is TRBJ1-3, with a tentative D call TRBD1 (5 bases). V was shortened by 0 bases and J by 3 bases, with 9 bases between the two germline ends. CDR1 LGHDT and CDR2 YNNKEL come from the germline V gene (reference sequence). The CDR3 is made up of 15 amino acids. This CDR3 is CASSQEWGFGNTIYF. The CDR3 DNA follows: TGTGCCAGCAGCCAAGAGTGGGGCTTTGGAAACACCATATATTTT.